These T cell receptor beta chains were read from a single sample in a study of blood T cell repertoires in COVID-19. Sequencing was performed with immunoSEQ multiplex PCR; in TCRdb, only in-frame clones are kept and a portion is missing. The table shows some 67,000 clones, with 85% to 90% occurring only once. The material sequenced was peripheral blood. All receptors derive from a woman aged 55-69 years with acute or convalescent COVID-19. The CDR3 runs from the conserved cysteine through the conserved F or W. Each record gives: CDR3 length, D gene, J gene, clone size, V gene, CDR3 protein, CDR3 DNA. D genes are given only for firm matches. Size is stated for part of the rows, as once, few or many counts, or as a class when the clone is expanded.

16 TRBD1 TRBJ1-5 NA TRBV19 CASSSRQGMGNQPQHF TGTGCCAGTAGTTCCAGACAGGGGATGGGCAATCAGCCCCAGCATTTT
16 TRBD2 TRBJ2-5 NA TRBV3-1/TRBV3-2 CASSLTLRGGGETQYF TGTGCCAGCAGCCTAACCCTTCGGGGGGGCGGGGAGACCCAGTACTTC
13 TRBD1 TRBJ1-2 NA TRBV19 CASSNQGAEGYTF TGTGCCAGTAGTAACCAGGGGGCAGAAGGCTACACCTTC
14 TRBD2 TRBJ2-5 NA TRBV2 CASSPGAGLARDYF TGTGCCAGCAGTCCCGGGGCGGGACTAGCGAGAGATTACTTC
13 NA TRBJ2-5 NA TRBV24-1 CATSVAGVETQYF TGTGCCACCAGTGTGGCAGGGGTTGAGACCCAGTACTTC
17 TRBD2 TRBJ2-1 NA TRBV2 CASTERGPQSIYNEQFF TGTGCCAGCACCGAGCGGGGGCCCCAATCTATATACAATGAGCAGTTCTTC
15 TRBD2 TRBJ2-1 NA TRBV27 CASSATSGAYNEQFF TGTGCCAGCAGTGCTACTAGCGGGGCCTACAATGAGCAGTTCTTC
14 TRBD1 TRBJ1-2 NA TRBV5-4 CASSLDGTVYGYTF TGTGCCAGCAGCTTGGACGGGACAGTCTATGGCTACACCTTC
15 TRBD2 TRBJ2-3 few TRBV5-4 CASSSRRGDQDTQYF TGTGCCAGCAGCTCCCGGCGGGGGGACCAAGATACGCAGTATTTT
14 TRBD2 TRBJ2-5 NA TRBV19 CASSPLGLQETQYF TGTGCCAGTAGTCCGCTGGGACTACAAGAGACCCAGTACTTC
16 TRBD2 TRBJ2-3 NA TRBV5-4 CASSPGLAGPGGTQYF TGTGCCAGCAGCCCGGGACTAGCGGGGCCGGGGGGTACGCAGTATTTT
12 NA TRBJ2-1 once TRBV6-2/TRBV6-3 CASSKSGSSQFF TGTGCCAGCAGTAAGAGCGGATCCTCCCAGTTCTTC
13 NA TRBJ1-3 NA TRBV3-1/TRBV3-2 CASSQVSGNTIYF TGTGCCAGCAGCCAAGTATCTGGAAACACCATATATTTT
14 TRBD1 TRBJ1-5 NA TRBV7-9 CASSLGTGRQPQHF TGTGCCAGCAGCTTGGGGACAGGGCGACAGCCCCAGCATTTT
15 NA TRBJ1-5 NA TRBV19 CASNGGRSSNQPQHF TGTGCCAGTAATGGGGGCAGGTCTAGCAATCAGCCCCAGCATTTT
16 NA TRBJ2-1 NA TRBV6-2/TRBV6-3 CASSYRGTVANNEQFF TGTGCCAGCAGTTATCGGGGGACAGTGGCAAACAATGAGCAGTTCTTC
16 TRBD1 TRBJ2-1 NA TRBV28 CHTSASGTGFYNEQFF TGCCACACCTCGGCATCCGGGACAGGGTTCTACAATGAGCAGTTCTTC
12 NA TRBJ1-1 NA TRBV20-1 CSASPMNTEAFF TGCAGTGCTAGTCCAATGAACACTGAAGCTTTCTTT
13 NA TRBJ1-5 NA TRBV7-2 CASSLERNQPQHF TGTGCCAGCAGCTTAGAACGGAATCAGCCCCAGCATTTT
12 NA TRBJ2-3 NA TRBV9 CASSFSTDTQYF TGTGCCAGCAGCTTCTCCACAGATACGCAGTATTTT
16 TRBD1 TRBJ2-1 NA TRBV19 CASSIMGQGAQNEQFF TGTGCCAGTAGTATAATGGGACAGGGGGCGCAAAATGAGCAGTTCTTC
15 TRBD2 TRBJ2-3 NA TRBV20-1 CSASPLAGRTDTQYF TGCAGTGCTAGTCCGCTAGCGGGAAGGACAGATACGCAGTATTTT
14 NA TRBJ2-3 NA TRBV6-1 CASSERGGADTQYF TGTGCCAGCAGTGAAAGAGGGGGGGCAGATACGCAGTATTTT
14 NA TRBJ1-4 NA TRBV25-1 CASTTAQINEKLFF TGTGCCAGCACAACAGCCCAAATCAATGAAAAACTGTTTTTT
15 NA TRBJ2-2 NA TRBV19 CASRGRPTNTGELFF TGTGCCAGTAGGGGGAGGCCGACAAACACCGGGGAGCTGTTTTTT
14 TRBD1 TRBJ1-2 NA TRBV6-5 CASSPQGALPGYTF TGTGCCAGCAGCCCACAGGGGGCGCTTCCCGGCTACACCTTC
14 TRBD2 TRBJ2-1 NA TRBV11-2 CASSSGLAANEQFF TGTGCCAGCAGTTCGGGACTAGCCGCAAATGAGCAGTTCTTC
14 NA TRBJ2-3 NA TRBV7-2 CASSPRDNTDTQYF TGTGCCAGCAGCCCACGGGACAACACAGATACGCAGTATTTT
17 TRBD1 TRBJ1-2 NA TRBV27 CASSLRPPQGTNYGYTF TGTGCCAGCAGTTTAAGACCCCCACAGGGGACGAACTATGGCTACACCTTC
15 NA TRBJ1-3 once TRBV20-1 CSASRPWTAGNTIYF TGCAGTGCTAGTCGCCCGTGGACAGCCGGAAACACCATATATTTT
16 NA TRBJ1-2 NA TRBV11-2 CASSLNQGPISGGYTF TGTGCCAGCAGCTTAAACCAGGGCCCGATTAGTGGTGGCTACACCTTC
15 TRBD2 TRBJ2-4 NA TRBV5-6 CASSLSPRGENIQYF TGTGCCAGCAGCTTGTCCCCACGGGGGGAAAACATTCAGTACTTC
14 TRBD1 TRBJ2-2 NA TRBV9 CASSSGQAPGELFF TGTGCCAGCAGCTCCGGACAGGCTCCCGGGGAGCTGTTTTTT
16 TRBD1 TRBJ1-2 NA TRBV7-2 CASSLFYRGGDYGYTF TGTGCCAGCAGCTTATTTTACAGGGGGGGCGACTATGGCTACACCTTC
12 NA TRBJ1-1 NA TRBV2 CASSLGGPEAFF TGTGCCAGCAGCCTCGGGGGTCCTGAAGCTTTCTTT
14 TRBD1 TRBJ1-6 NA TRBV6-5 CASSYVRGQSPLHF TGTGCCAGCAGTTACGTCAGGGGGCAGTCACCCCTCCACTTT
17 TRBD1 TRBJ1-1 NA TRBV7-9 CASSLLEFGQGFTEAFF TGTGCCAGCAGCTTATTAGAGTTTGGACAGGGTTTCACTGAAGCTTTCTTT
16 TRBD1 TRBJ1-6 NA TRBV19 CASSIDPEGAGSPLHF TGTGCCAGTAGTATAGATCCCGAGGGGGCCGGATCACCCCTCCACTTT